This T cell receptor (beta chain) was recorded in a study of PD-1 blockade in classical Hodgkin lymphoma. In the case of this clone: The antigen is unknown.

Libraries were prepared by immunoSEQ multiplex PCR; TCRdb keeps only in-frame clonotypes and omits some of them. This sample has over 70,000 clones, with over 75% found just once. The germline gives CDR1 SGHTA, CDR2 FQGTGA. The J segment lost 4 bases and the V segment lost 1 base, leaving 2 bases of the junction unmatched. The CDR3 totals 14 residues. Study findings and constraints: TCR diversity in CD4+, not CD8+, cells rose significantly by C4D1. Baseline TCR diversity was reportedly lower in newly diagnosed patients than in healthy donors. It was reported as lower still in relapsed/refractory patients.

Regarding time point: cycle 4 day 1 (C4D1), after five to seven weeks of nivolumab. All patients relapsed after autologous stem cell transplantation, and brentuximab vedotin exposure varied. V and J are TRBV7-3 and TRBJ1-1; 8 positions match TRBD1. The TCR was taken from a human donor with classical Hodgkin lymphoma. Sequenced material: peripheral blood mononuclear cells (PBMCs), taken before the fourth cycle of nivolumab. CDR3 amino acids: CASSLRTGFTEAFF. In nucleotides, the CDR3 is TGTGCCAGCAGCTTAAGGACAGGGTTCACTGAAGCTTTCTTT.